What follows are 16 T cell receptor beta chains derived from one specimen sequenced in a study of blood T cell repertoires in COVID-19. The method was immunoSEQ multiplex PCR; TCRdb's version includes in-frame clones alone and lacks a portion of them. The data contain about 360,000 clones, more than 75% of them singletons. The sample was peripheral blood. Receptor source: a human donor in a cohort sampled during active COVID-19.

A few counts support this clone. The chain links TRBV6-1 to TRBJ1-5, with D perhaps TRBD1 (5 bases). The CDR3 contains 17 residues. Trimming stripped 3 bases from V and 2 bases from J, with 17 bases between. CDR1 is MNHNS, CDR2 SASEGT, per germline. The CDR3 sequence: CASSEGSVGGGNQPQHF. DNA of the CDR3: TGTGCCAGCAGTGAGGGAAGCGTGGGGGGAGGCAATCAGCCCCAGCATTTT.

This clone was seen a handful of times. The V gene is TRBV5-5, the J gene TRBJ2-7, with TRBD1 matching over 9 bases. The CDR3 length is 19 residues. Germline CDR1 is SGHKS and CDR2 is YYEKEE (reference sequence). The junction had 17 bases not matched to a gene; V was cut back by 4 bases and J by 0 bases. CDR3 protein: CASSGTGTPPQPNSYEQYF. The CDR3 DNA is TGTGCCAGCAGCGGGACAGGGACCCCACCACAGCCTAACTCCTACGAGCAGTACTTC. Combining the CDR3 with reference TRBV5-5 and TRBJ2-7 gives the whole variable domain DAGVTQSPTHLIKTRGQQVTLRCSPISGHKSVSWYQQVLGQGPQFIFQYYEKEERGRGNFPDRFSARQFPNYSSELNVNALLLGDSALYLCASSGTGTPPQPNSYEQYFGPGTRLTVT.

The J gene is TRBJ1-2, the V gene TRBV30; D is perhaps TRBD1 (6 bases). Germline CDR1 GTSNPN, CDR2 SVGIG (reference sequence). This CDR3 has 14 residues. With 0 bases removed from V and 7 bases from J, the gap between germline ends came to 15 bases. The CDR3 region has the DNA TGTGCCTGGAGTGTTATGGGGGCGCTTGCTGGCTACACCTTC. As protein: CAWSVMGALAGYTF.

In DNA, the CDR3 is TGTGCCTGGAGACCACTAGCGGGGGTTCCGGCTGGCTATTTT. Translated: CAWRPLAGVPAGYF. This chain links TRBV30 with TRBJ2-3; 11 bases agree with TRBD2. This CDR3 region has 14 residues. The V gene's germline CDR1 is GTSNPN and CDR2 SVGIG (reference sequence). Losses at the gene ends were 3 bases for V and 15 bases for J; bases not matched to a gene: 14.

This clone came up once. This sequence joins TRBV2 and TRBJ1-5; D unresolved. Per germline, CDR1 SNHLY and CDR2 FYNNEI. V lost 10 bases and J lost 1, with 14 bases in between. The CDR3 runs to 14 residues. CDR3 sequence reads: CAIGLPGSNQPQHF. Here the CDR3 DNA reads TGTGCCATCGGCCTTCCGGGAAGCAATCAGCCCCAGCATTTT.

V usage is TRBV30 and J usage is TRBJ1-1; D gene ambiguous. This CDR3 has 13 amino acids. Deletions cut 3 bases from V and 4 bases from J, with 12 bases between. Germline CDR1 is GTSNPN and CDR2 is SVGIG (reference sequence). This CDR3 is CAWRRELRTEAFF. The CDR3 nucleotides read TGTGCCTGGAGGCGCGAACTGCGCACTGAAGCTTTCTTT.

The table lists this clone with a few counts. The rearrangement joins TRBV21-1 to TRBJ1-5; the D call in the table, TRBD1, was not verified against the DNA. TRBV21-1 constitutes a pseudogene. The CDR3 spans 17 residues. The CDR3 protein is CASSNIRDRGLPQPQHF. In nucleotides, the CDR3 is TGTGCCAGCAGCAATATCCGGGACAGGGGACTACCTCAGCCCCAGCATTTT.

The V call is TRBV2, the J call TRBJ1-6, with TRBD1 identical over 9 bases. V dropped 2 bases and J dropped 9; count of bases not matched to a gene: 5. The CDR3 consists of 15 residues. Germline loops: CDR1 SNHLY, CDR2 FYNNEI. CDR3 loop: CASSELGTGSSPLHF. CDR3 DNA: TGTGCCAGCAGTGAATTGGGGACAGGGAGTTCACCCCTCCACTTT.

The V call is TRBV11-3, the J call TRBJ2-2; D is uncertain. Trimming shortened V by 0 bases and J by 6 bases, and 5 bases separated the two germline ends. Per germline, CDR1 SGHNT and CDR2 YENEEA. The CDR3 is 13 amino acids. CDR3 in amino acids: CASSLDRAGELFF. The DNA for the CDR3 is TGTGCCAGCAGCTTAGACCGAGCCGGGGAGCTGTTTTTT.

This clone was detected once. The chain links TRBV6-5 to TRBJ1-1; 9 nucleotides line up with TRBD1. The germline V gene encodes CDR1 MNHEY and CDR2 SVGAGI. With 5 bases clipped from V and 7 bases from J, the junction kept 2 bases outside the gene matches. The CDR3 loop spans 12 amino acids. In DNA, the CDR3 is TGTGCCAGCAGTCGGACAGGGGTTGAAGCTTTCTTT. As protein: CASSRTGVEAFF.

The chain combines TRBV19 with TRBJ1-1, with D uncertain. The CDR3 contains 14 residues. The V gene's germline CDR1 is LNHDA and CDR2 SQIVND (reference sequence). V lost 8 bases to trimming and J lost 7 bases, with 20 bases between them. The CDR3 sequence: CASREQQVLDEAFF. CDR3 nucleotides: TGTGCCAGTCGGGAACAGCAGGTTTTGGATGAAGCTTTCTTT.

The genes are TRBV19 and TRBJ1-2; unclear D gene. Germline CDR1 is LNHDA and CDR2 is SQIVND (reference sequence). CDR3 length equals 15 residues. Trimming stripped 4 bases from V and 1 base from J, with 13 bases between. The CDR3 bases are TGTGCCAGTAGTACGTCTCTAGGTGGTAACTATGGCTACACCTTC. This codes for CASSTSLGGNYGYTF.

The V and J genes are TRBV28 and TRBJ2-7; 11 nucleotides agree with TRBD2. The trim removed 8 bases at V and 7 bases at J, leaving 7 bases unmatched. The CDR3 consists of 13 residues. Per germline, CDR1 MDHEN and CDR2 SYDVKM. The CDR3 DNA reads TGTGCCAGCTATCCTACTAGCGGGAGTGAGCAGTACTTC. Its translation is CASYPTSGSEQYF. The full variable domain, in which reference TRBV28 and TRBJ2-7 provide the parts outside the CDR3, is DVKVTQSSRYLVKRTGEKVFLECVQDMDHENMFWYRQDPGLGLRLIYFSYDVKMKEKGDIPEGYSVSREKKERFSLILESASTNQTSMYLCASYPTSGSEQYFGPGTRLTVT.

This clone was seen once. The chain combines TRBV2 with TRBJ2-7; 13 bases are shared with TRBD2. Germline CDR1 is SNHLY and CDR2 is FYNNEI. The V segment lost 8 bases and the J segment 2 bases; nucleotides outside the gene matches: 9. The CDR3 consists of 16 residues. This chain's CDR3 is CASHFGTSGNTYEQYF. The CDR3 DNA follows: TGTGCCAGCCACTTTGGGACTAGCGGGAATACCTACGAGCAGTACTTC.

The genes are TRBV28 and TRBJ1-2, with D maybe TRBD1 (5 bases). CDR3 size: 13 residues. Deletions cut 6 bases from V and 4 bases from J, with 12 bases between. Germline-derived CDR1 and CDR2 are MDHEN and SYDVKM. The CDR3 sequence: CASRTQGLYGYTF. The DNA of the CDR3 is TGTGCCAGCAGAACTCAGGGTCTCTATGGCTACACCTTC.

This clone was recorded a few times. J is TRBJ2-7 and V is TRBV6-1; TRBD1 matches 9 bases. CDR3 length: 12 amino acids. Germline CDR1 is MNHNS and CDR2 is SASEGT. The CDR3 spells CASSEGGTGLTV. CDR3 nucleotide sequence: TGTGCCAGCAGTGAAGGGGGGACAGGGCTAACTGTC.